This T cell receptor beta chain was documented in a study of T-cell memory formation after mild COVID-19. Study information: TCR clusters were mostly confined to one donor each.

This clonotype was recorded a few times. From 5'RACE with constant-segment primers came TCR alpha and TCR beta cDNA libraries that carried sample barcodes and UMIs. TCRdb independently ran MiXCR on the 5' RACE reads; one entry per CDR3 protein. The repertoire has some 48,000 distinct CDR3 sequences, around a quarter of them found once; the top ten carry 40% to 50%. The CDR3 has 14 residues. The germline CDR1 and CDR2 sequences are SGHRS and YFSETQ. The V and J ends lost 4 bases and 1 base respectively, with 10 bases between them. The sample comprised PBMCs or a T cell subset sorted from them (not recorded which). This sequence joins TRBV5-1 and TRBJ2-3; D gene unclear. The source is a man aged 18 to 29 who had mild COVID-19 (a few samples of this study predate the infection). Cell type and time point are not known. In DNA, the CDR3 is TGCGCCAGCAGCCCCCCGCGGCGCACAGATACGCAGTATTTT. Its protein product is CASSPPRRTDTQYF.